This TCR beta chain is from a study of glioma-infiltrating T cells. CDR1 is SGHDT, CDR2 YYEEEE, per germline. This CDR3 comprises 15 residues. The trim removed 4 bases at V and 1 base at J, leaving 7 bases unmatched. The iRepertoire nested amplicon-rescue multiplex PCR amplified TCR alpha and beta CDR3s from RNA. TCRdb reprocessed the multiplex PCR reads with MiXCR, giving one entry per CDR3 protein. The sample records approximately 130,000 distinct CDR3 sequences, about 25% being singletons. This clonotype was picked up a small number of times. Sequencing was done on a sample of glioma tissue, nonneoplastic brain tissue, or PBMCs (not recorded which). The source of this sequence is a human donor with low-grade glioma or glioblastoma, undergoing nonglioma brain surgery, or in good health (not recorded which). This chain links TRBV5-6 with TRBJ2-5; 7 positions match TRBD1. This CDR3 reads CASSLTGLSQETQYF. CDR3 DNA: TGTGCCAGCAGCCTGACAGGGTTGTCCCAAGAGACCCAGTACTTC.